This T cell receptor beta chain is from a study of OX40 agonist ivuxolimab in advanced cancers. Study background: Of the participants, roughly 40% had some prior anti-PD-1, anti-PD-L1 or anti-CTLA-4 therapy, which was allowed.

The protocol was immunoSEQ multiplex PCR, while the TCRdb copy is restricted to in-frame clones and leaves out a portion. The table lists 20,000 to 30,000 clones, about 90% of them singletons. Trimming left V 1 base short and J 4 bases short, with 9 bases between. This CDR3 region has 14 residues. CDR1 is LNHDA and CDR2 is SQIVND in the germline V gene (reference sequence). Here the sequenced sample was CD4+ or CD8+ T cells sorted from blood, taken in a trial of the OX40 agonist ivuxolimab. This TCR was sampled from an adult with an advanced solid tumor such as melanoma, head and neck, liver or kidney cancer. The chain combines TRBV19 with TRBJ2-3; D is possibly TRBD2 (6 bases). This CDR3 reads CASSIVLASDTQYF. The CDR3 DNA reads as TGTGCCAGTAGTATAGTCCTAGCGTCAGATACGCAGTATTTT.